Listed here are 30 T cell receptor beta chains from one sample, sequenced in a study of Graves' ophthalmopathy and Graves' hyperthyroidism. Amplification targeted the TCR beta CDR3 regions, with RNA transcripts as the source material. An opening RT-PCR round employed HTBI primers and preceded a second-round multiplex PCR. Each CDR3 protein gets one entry after TCRdb re-called the multiplex PCR reads with MiXCR. The table shows 350,000 to 400,000 distinct CDR3 sequences, with around 19% occurring only once. Material for sequencing was peripheral blood. These receptor sequences come from a woman in her late teens or twenties with Graves' ophthalmopathy.

There are many counts of this clonotype. The chain carries TRBV12-3 or TRBV12-4 and TRBJ1-3; D is unclear. CDR3 length: 12 residues. V was clipped by 3 bases and J by 4 bases, with 4 bases between them. The CDR3 spells CASSLMGNTIYF. CDR3 DNA: TGTGCCAGCAGTTTGATGGGAAACACCATATATTTT.

The gene calls are TRBV6-5 and TRBJ2-7; D is unclear. The CDR3 has 15 amino acids. With 5 bases removed from V and 1 base from J, the gap between germline ends came to 15 bases. Germline assignment: CDR1 MNHEY and CDR2 SVGAGI. In DNA, the CDR3 is TGTGCCAGCAGTACTGCTACTACTCCTTCCTACGAGCAGTACTTC. Residues: CASSTATTPSYEQYF.

CDR3 protein: CASSSRDNNSPLHF. The CDR3 DNA sequence: TGTGCCAGCAGTTCCCGGGACAATAATTCACCCCTCCACTTT. This chain connects TRBV12-3 or TRBV12-4 to TRBJ1-6, with D tentatively TRBD1 (6 bases). V was trimmed by 4 bases and J by 5 bases, leaving 9 bases between them. The CDR3 is 14 amino acids.

Ten or more counts support this clonotype. The rearrangement joins TRBV20-1 to TRBJ2-5; 7 bases fit TRBD1. The CDR3 extends over 14 amino acids. The V gene's germline CDR1 is DFQATT and CDR2 SNEGSKA (reference sequence). The ends lost 5 bases at V and 0 bases at J; junction bases unmatched: 6. This CDR3 reads CSAETGRYQETQYF. The CDR3 DNA sequence: TGCAGTGCTGAGACAGGGCGGTACCAAGAGACCCAGTACTTC.

The sample holds one count of this clonotype. The gene calls are TRBV6-1 and TRBJ2-5; D is ambiguous. V lost 1 base and J lost 4, with 10 bases in between. The germline V gene encodes CDR1 MNHNS and CDR2 SASEGT. This CDR3 spans 14 amino acids. The CDR3: CASSEVGVPETQYF. The CDR3 region has the DNA TGTGCCAGCAGTGAAGTTGGGGTTCCAGAGACCCAGTACTTC.

This clonotype was detected ten times or more. The chain is built from TRBV11-1 and TRBJ1-1, with D uncertain. There are 16 residues in the CDR3. The ends were cut back, 3 bases at V and 0 bases at J, with 14 bases in the middle. Germline lookup yields CDR1 SGHAT and CDR2 FQDESV (reference sequence). CDR3 nucleotide sequence: TGTGCCAGCAGCTTTTGGGGAAAGATCATGAACACTGAAGCTTTCTTT. It is translated as CASSFWGKIMNTEAFF.

This clonotype was recorded at least ten times. The CDR3 region is CASRKPGLAQETQYF. The DNA for the CDR3 is TGTGCCAGCAGAAAGCCGGGACTAGCCCAGGAGACCCAGTACTTC. This chain links TRBV6-5 with TRBJ2-5; 9 positions match TRBD2. From germline, CDR1 is MNHEY and CDR2 SVGAGI. J was trimmed by 5 bases and V by 6 bases; bases with no gene match: 10. The CDR3 has 15 residues.

This clonotype has at least ten counts. The CDR3 protein is CASSQDGRVQGFEYGYTF. CDR3 bases: TGCGCCAGCAGCCAAGATGGGAGGGTCCAGGGGTTCGAGTATGGCTACACCTTC. This chain uses TRBV4-3 with TRBJ1-2; a possible D gene is TRBD1 (6 bases). Looked up from germline, CDR1 is LGHNA and CDR2 is YSLEER. Deletions cut 0 bases from V and 5 bases from J, with 22 bases between. CDR3 length: 18 amino acids.

This clonotype was seen ten or more times. One end of the junction does not line up with germline, which may come from a read error. The chain links TRBV6-2 or TRBV6-3 to TRBJ2-7; D ambiguous. CDR3 length: 16 amino acids. Germline CDR1 MNHEY, CDR2 SVGEGT. The CDR3 here is CAGSLRIDTASYEQYF. Here the CDR3 DNA reads TGTGCCGGCAGCCTACGTATTGACACTGCCTCCTACGAGCAGTACTTC.

The table lists this clonotype with many counts. The rearrangement links TRBV4-1 to TRBJ2-2; possibly TRBD1 for D (6 bases). Per the germline V gene, CDR1 is MGHRA and CDR2 is YSYEKL. Trimming cost V 4 bases and J 0 bases, with 15 bases left between them. The CDR3 loop spans 17 amino acids. The CDR3 bases are TGCGCCAGCAGCCCCTGGCAGGGGCCCGCGAACACCGGGGAGCTGTTTTTT. Encoded protein: CASSPWQGPANTGELFF.

At least ten counts were recorded for this clonotype. The rearrangement links TRBV20-1 to TRBJ1-5; TRBD1 is a possible D gene (5 bases). CDR1 DFQATT and CDR2 SNEGSKA come from the germline V gene (reference sequence). This CDR3 comprises 13 residues. Trimming left V 5 bases short and J 9 bases short, with 17 bases between. This chain's CDR3 is CSAPPTVQGPQHF. For the CDR3, the DNA is TGCAGTGCTCCCCCTACAGTGCAGGGGCCCCAGCATTTT.

In this sample, this clonotype turned up many times. The final CDR3 position lacks the conserved phenylalanine or tryptophan, pointing to a likely read error. The chain has TRBV27 and TRBJ1-5; tentative D call: TRBD1 (5 bases). V shed 8 bases and J shed 4 bases, with 18 bases lying between them. CDR3 length: 15 residues. Germline CDR1 and CDR2: MNHEY and SMNVEV (reference sequence). The CDR3 protein is CASGPRARGNQPQHL. CDR3 coding DNA: TGTGCCAGCGGACCCAGGGCCCGAGGGAATCAGCCCCAGCATCTT.

At least ten counts were recorded for this clonotype. This chain uses TRBV7-9 with TRBJ2-5, with 11 bases fitting TRBD1. CDR1 is SEHNR and CDR2 is FQNEAQ in the germline V gene (reference sequence). The CDR3 contains 18 residues. V lost 3 bases and J lost 2; bases outside the gene matches: 11. The CDR3 here is CASSFGQGATRGQETQYF. CDR3 DNA sequence: TGTGCCAGCAGCTTTGGACAGGGGGCGACTAGGGGACAAGAGACCCAGTACTTC.

In this sample, this clonotype turned up many times. This chain links TRBV9 with TRBJ2-5; 8 positions agree with TRBD2. V lost 4 bases and J lost 4; bases outside the gene matches: 9. The germline V gene encodes CDR1 SGDLS and CDR2 YYNGEE. The length of the CDR3 is 15 residues. The CDR3 DNA reads as TGTGCCAGCAGCCTATCAGCGGGAGAGGGAGAGACCCAGTACTTC. Its translation: CASSLSAGEGETQYF.

The chain links TRBV6-1 to TRBJ2-7; D is possibly TRBD1 (5 bases). V lost 9 bases, J lost 0 bases, and 12 bases lay in between. The germline gives CDR1 MNHNS, CDR2 SASEGT. There are 13 residues in the CDR3. CDR3 loop: CASEDISSYEQYF. In DNA form, the CDR3 reads TGTGCCAGTGAGGACATCTCCTCCTACGAGCAGTACTTC.

This clonotype was seen at least ten times. V usage is TRBV6-1 and J usage is TRBJ1-5; possibly TRBD1 for D (5 bases). Germline V gene lookup returns CDR1 MNHNS and CDR2 SASEGT. The CDR3 runs to 14 residues. The V gene lost 5 bases and the J gene lost 6 bases, with 14 bases spanning the gap. The CDR3: CASSPDKAGQPQHF. The CDR3 DNA reads TGTGCCAGCAGTCCGGACAAGGCGGGTCAGCCCCAGCATTTT.

This clonotype was seen repeatedly, ten times or more. The gene calls are TRBV7-2 and TRBJ2-5; D is ambiguous. The germline V and J ends were trimmed by 2 bases and 5 bases, with 12 bases remaining between them. The CDR3 length is 14 residues. CDR1 is SGHTA and CDR2 is FQGNSA in the germline V gene. For the CDR3, the DNA is TGTGCCAGCAGCTTAAGCACGCGTAGGGAGACCCAGTACTTC. Amino acids: CASSLSTRRETQYF.

This clonotype was recorded at least ten times. The chain carries TRBV5-1 and TRBJ2-5; possibly TRBD2 for D (6 bases). V lost 2 bases to trimming and J lost 4 bases, with 12 bases between them. The germline CDR1 and CDR2 sequences are SGHRS and YFSETQ. The CDR3 is 14 amino acids. CDR3 sequence: CASSFSGTGETQYF. The CDR3, as DNA: TGCGCCAGCAGCTTTTCCGGGACTGGAGAGACCCAGTACTTC. Full variable domain (missing parts from reference TRBV5-1 and TRBJ2-5): KAGVTQTPRYLIKTRGQQVTLSCSPISGHRSVSWYQQTPGQGLQFLFEYFSETQRNKGNFPGRFSGRQFSNSRSEMNVSTLELGDSALYLCASSFSGTGETQYFGPGTRLLVL.

This clonotype was counted ten times or more. The V and J genes are TRBV12-3 or TRBV12-4 and TRBJ1-1; tentatively, D is TRBD1 (6 bases). Deletions cut 6 bases from V and 1 base from J, with 21 bases between. This CDR3 is built from 17 residues. In DNA form, the CDR3 reads TGTGCCAGCAGATCAGGGGTTGGTATGTCGAAGAACACTGAAGCTTTCTTT. Its translation is CASRSGVGMSKNTEAFF.

This clonotype was counted at least ten times. This chain links TRBV7-2 with TRBJ2-5; TRBD2 matches 11 bases. The CDR3 has 16 residues. Trimming removed 5 bases from V and 7 bases from J; junction bases left unmatched: 12. In germline, CDR1 is SGHTA, CDR2 FQGNSA. This CDR3 is CASSPLRTSGFGTQYF. The DNA of the CDR3 is TGTGCCAGCAGCCCACTCAGGACTAGCGGGTTCGGGACCCAGTACTTC.

This clonotype was counted many times. The rearrangement links TRBV11-3 to TRBJ2-5; TRBD1 agrees at 10 bases. The CDR3 has 15 amino acids. With V trimmed by 5 bases and J by 4 bases, 7 bases remained unmatched. CDR1 is SGHNT and CDR2 is YENEEA in the germline V gene. CDR3 sequence: CASSTGQGYGETQYF. The CDR3 nucleotides read TGTGCCAGCAGCACGGGACAGGGGTACGGAGAGACCCAGTACTTC.

This clonotype was recorded at least ten times. The chain is built from TRBV7-9 and TRBJ1-1; maybe TRBD1 (6 bases). From germline, CDR1 is SEHNR and CDR2 FQNEAQ (reference sequence). The CDR3 sequence is 12 residues long. Trimming stripped 3 bases from V and 11 bases from J, with 13 bases between. The CDR3 DNA sequence: TGTGCCAGCAGCTTGGGGGCGCAGGAGGCTTTCTTT. Translating it yields CASSLGAQEAFF.

This clonotype was seen repeatedly, ten times or more. The V call is TRBV28, the J call TRBJ2-7, with 7 bases aligning to TRBD2. V shed 1 base, J shed 2 bases, and the junction held 2 bases outside the gene matches. The germline gives CDR1 MDHEN, CDR2 SYDVKM. The CDR3 loop spans 14 amino acids. Here the CDR3 DNA reads TGTGCCAGCAGTTTATACCTAGCGGCCTACGAGCAGTACTTC. Amino acid sequence: CASSLYLAAYEQYF.

This clonotype appeared many times. At one boundary the junction diverges from the germline segment, which might be a read error. CDR3 in amino acids: CASSLNAGWEAF. The CDR3 coding sequence is TGTGCCAGCAGCTTAAACGCAGGGTGGGAAGCCTTT. The rearrangement joins TRBV7-9 to TRBJ1-1; possibly TRBD1 for D (5 bases). The CDR3 is 12 amino acids. Germline CDR1 SEHNR, CDR2 FQNEAQ (reference sequence).

This clonotype was counted at least ten times. The CDR3 here is CATSGRVPDEAFF. In nucleotides, the CDR3 is TGTGCCACCAGCGGTAGAGTCCCTGATGAAGCTTTCTTT. The chain is built from TRBV15 and TRBJ1-1; D remains unclear. Trimming pared 5 bases from V and 7 bases from J, leaving 14 bases between. CDR3 length equals 13 residues. Germline assignment: CDR1 LNHNV and CDR2 YYDKDF (reference sequence).

This clonotype was picked up many times. The junction departs from the called germline gene at one end, perhaps through a read error. CDR3 sequence (DNA): TGTGCCAGCAGCTTAGGATCGCCAAAGAGCTTC. The encoded protein is CASSLGSPKSF. The chain couples TRBV28 to TRBJ2-7, with no clear D. Germline lookup yields CDR1 MDHEN and CDR2 SYDVKM. The CDR3 spans 11 residues.

At least ten counts were recorded for this clonotype. The chain recombines TRBV30 with TRBJ2-4; 7 nucleotides align to TRBD1. The trim removed 5 bases at V and 0 bases at J, leaving 7 bases unmatched. The length of the CDR3 is 15 residues. Germline V gene lookup returns CDR1 GTSNPN and CDR2 SVGIG (reference sequence). The CDR3 DNA follows: TGTGCCTGGGGAACAGGGGCACTAGCCAAAAACATTCAGTACTTC. The encoded protein is CAWGTGALAKNIQYF.

This clonotype was seen many times. The chain couples TRBV7-2 to TRBJ1-2; no reliable D call. V dropped 4 bases and J dropped 7 bases, with 10 bases sitting between them. Germline lookup yields CDR1 SGHTA and CDR2 FQGNSA. This CDR3 has 12 amino acids. The CDR3 loop reads CASSSLGPGYTF. CDR3 sequence (DNA): TGTGCCAGCAGCTCATTAGGGCCTGGCTACACCTTC. The variable domain in full, with the rest retrieved from reference TRBV7-2 and TRBJ1-2, is GAGVSQSPSNKVTEKGKDVELRCDPISGHTALYWYRQSLGQGLEFLIYFQGNSAPDKSGLPSDRFSAERTGGSVSTLTIQRTQQEDSAVYLCASSSLGPGYTFGSGTRLTVV.

This clonotype was observed many times. The genes are TRBV10-1 and TRBJ2-2; D not certain. The CDR3 extends over 13 amino acids. CDR1 and CDR2 (germline): WNHNN, SYGVQD (reference sequence). The V end lost 7 bases, the J end lost 1 base, and 7 bases lay between the germline ends. This CDR3 is CASKEKNTGELFF. Here the CDR3 DNA reads TGCGCCAGCAAGGAAAAGAACACCGGGGAGCTGTTTTTT.

This clonotype was seen many times. The chain couples TRBV5-1 to TRBJ1-1; a weak D match, TRBD1 (6 bases). The germline V gene has CDR1 SGHRS and CDR2 YFSETQ. This CDR3 region has 16 residues. The V end lost 0 bases, the J end lost 1 base, and 13 bases lay between the germline ends. CDR3 in DNA: TGCGCCAGCAGCTTGGCCGATCGGGGGGCGAACACTGAAGCTTTCTTT. Translating it yields CASSLADRGANTEAFF.